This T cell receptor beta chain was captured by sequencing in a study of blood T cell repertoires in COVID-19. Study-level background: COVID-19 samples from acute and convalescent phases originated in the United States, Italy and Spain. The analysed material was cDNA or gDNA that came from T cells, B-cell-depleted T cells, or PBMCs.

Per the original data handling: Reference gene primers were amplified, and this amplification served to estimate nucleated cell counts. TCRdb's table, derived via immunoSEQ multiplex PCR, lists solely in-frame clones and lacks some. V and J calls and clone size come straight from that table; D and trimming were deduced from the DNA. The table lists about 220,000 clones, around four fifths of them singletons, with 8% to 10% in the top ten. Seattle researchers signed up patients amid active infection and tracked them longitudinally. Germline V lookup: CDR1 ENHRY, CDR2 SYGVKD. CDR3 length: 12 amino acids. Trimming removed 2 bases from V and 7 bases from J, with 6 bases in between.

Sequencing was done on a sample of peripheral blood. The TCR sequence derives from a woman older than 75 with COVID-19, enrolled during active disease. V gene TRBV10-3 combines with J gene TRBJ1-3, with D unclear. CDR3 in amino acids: CAISERTNTIYF. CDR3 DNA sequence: TGTGCCATCAGTGAGAGGACTAACACCATATATTTT.